This T cell receptor (beta chain) stems from a study of Graves' ophthalmopathy and Graves' hyperthyroidism (dated by TCRdb to 2016 to 2019). Broadly, across the study: Stable hyperthyroidism was defined as no progression to ophthalmopathy within 18 months of follow-up. To tell Graves' ophthalmopathy apart from Graves' hyperthyroidism, and to predict which patients would progress to ophthalmopathy, the study relied on TCR beta repertoire signatures. In total, around 140 blood samples were TCR-sequenced: approximately 42 ophthalmopathy, about 75 hyperthyroidism and some 17 hyperthyroidism-to-ophthalmopathy patients. To explore V-J signatures that distinguish ophthalmopathy from hyperthyroidism, a discovery set of around 100 patients was enrolled, made up of 40 to 45 with ophthalmopathy and 57 with stable hyperthyroidism. For independent validation, a separate cohort was made up of around 18 hyperthyroidism patients plus 17 patients who later progressed from hyperthyroidism to ophthalmopathy. In five or six hyperthyroidism patients, T-cell repertoires of thyroid tissue and blood were compared. After sampling, hyperthyroidism patients received methimazole starting at 30 mg daily, and ophthalmopathy patients received high-dose intravenous methylprednisolone.

Hyperthyroidism patients were newly diagnosed, were aged 18 to 65 years, and had a disease duration under 2 months. Anyone with other autoimmune diseases, uncontrolled infections, pregnancy or lactation was excluded from the study. Clinical symptoms, serum thyroxine, TRAb, thyroid ultrasound and orbital computed tomography formed the basis of the diagnosis. Trizol reagent was used to extract the total RNA, and its quality was then checked on an Agilent 2100 Bioanalyzer. This clonotype was counted ten times or more. Its antigen is currently not known. Base-call qualities are not available, and no considerably larger clone is one nucleotide away. General conclusions and limits of the study: In cross-validation, the 13-signature model distinguished ophthalmopathy from stable hyperthyroidism with approximately 90% sensitivity and 81.08% specificity, while in the test set the corresponding values were 80% and 75%. Among expanded thyroid clonotypes with frequency above 0.001, most also showed up in blood, which suggests that blood repertoires may reflect the thyroid immune response. No statistical method was used to predetermine the sample size, and group allocation was not hidden from the investigators. In validation, the model predicted ophthalmopathy progression with nearly 71% sensitivity and around 72% specificity; some twelve predicted patients were CT-confirmed with GO in a median of approximately 6.5 months.

As encoded in the germline V gene, CDR1 is SGHTA while CDR2 is FQGNSA. Taken from cysteine to phenylalanine, the CDR3 has 19 residues. Only the CDR3 region is kept as DNA, spanning 57 bases read in frame from base 1. V is pruned by 5 bases and J by 5 bases, leaving 21 bases of the junction without a gene match. For repertoire sequencing, the TCR beta CDR3 regions were amplified from RNA transcripts. The first round of RT-PCR was done with HTBI primers and the Qiagen OneStep RT-PCR kit, and was followed by a second round of multiplex PCR, then size selection and purification. Sequencing of the libraries was carried out on an Illumina HiSeq2000 in paired-end mode with 100 bp reads. The authors processed their data as follows. SOAPnuke was used to process the reads, throwing out any read that had adapters, had uncalled bases, had a mean Phred below 15, or lacked an exact constant-primer or identifier match. COPE v1.2.5 was used to merge high-quality paired reads. Clonotypes were defined as unique nucleotide sequences and were aligned to IMGT TRB V, D and J references using MiTCR v1.1. The analysis was limited to V-J combinations with a frequency above 0.0001, which together covered about 99% of the repertoires. For each V-J combination, a TCR clonal expansion and chaos score was defined as F50 clonal expansion divided by the chaos observed in the TCRdist matrix. Welch's t-statistics and random forest were used to reduce features to about a dozen V-J combinations, which were fed into a naive Bayes classifier. Thyroid-blood repertoire similarity was quantified with the Morisita-Horn index. Through fastp at Q25 and MiXCR, TCRdb rebuilt clones from the public reads, retaining in-frame beta chains. Every distinct CDR3 protein forms one entry, paired with its most common genes and DNA. For this entry, the V and J calls and clone size follow TCRdb and not the study's own pipeline. For this sample the table gives over a million distinct CDR3 sequences, of which about 38% were detected only once. The top ten clones comprise more than 9.5% of the sample.

Sequencing used peripheral blood or thyroid tissue (not recorded which). This chain joins TRBV7-2 to TRBJ2-5, and TRBD2 matches 9 of the central bases. This TCR was recovered from an adult man with Graves' hyperthyroidism. CDR3 loop: CASSPPGLAGALKGETQYF. Read as DNA, the sequence is TGTGCCAGCAGCCCACCCGGGTTAGCGGGGGCCCTTAAGGGGGAGACCCAGTACTTC.